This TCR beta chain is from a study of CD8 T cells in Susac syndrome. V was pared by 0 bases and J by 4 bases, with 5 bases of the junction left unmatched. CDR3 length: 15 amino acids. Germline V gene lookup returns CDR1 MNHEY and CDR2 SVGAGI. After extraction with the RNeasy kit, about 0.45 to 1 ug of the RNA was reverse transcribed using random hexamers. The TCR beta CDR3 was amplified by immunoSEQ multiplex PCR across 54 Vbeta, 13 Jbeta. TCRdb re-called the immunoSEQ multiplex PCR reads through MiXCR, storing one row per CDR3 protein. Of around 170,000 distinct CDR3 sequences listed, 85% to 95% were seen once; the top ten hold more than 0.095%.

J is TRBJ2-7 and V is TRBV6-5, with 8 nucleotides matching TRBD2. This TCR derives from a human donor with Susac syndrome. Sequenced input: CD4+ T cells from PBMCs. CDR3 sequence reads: CASSYSGTRGYEQYF. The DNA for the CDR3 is TGTGCCAGCAGTTACTCCGGGACTAGGGGTTACGAGCAGTACTTC.